This is a list of T cell receptor beta chains from one sample in a study of blood T cell repertoires in COVID-19. Profiling relied on immunoSEQ multiplex PCR, and the TCRdb table lists in-frame clones only, not all of them. The data hold almost 300,000 clones, with around nine tenths observed a single time. The sequencing input was peripheral blood. Source of these receptors: a woman in her twenties or thirties with COVID-19, enrolled during active disease. The conserved cysteine and the conserved F or W are not part of the CDR3 here.

>TRBV5-5
ASSPTGVSNQPQH
>TRBV5-1
ASSSGGRAGYNEQF
>TRBV27
ASSTRGGTAF
>TRBV11-2
ASSSTGYGYT
>TRBV27
ASSLIRGTSYEQY
>TRBV7-9
ASSLSGREGNTIY
>TRBV27
ASSSRDSLSAYEQY
>TRBV2
ASSDYSSIQY
>TRBV7-2
ASSRDRVNTEAF
>TRBV19
ASSPTGFQPYNSPLH
>TRBV5-1
ASSLVAPNAGELF
>TRBV28
ASSSGGLESEAF
>TRBV28
ATCGGRGEETQY
>TRBV6-2/TRBV6-3
ASSYPSTEADTQY
>TRBV4-2
ASTRTGLSNTEAF
>TRBV6-5
ASSYDRANEKLF
>TRBV5-4
ASSSALAGSTDTQY
>TRBV5-4
ASKPPGTDGYT
>TRBV5-1
ASSPQGYNEQF
>TRBV28
ASSLQAGGLYRQF
>TRBV5-1
ASSEGYGQGAWEKLF
>TRBV5-1
ASSRDPGEDTQY